One sample yielded the 8 T cell receptor beta chains listed below, sequenced in a study of beta chain features in type 1 diabetes. Their target antigens are unknown. Sequencing targeted expressed TCRB transcripts, as all isolated RNA had been reverse transcribed. Using immunoSEQ multiplex PCR, the repertoire was profiled, and TCRdb retains in-frame clones only, with some absent. The sample shows approximately 170,000 clones, approximately 7.9% of them seen only once. The study, taken as a whole, reports: In every one of the four CD4+ subsets, TCRB CDR3s were moderately but significantly shorter in Type 1 diabetes patients.

Sequencing was performed on central memory CD4+ T cells from blood. The receptor source for this set is a man aged 18-30 years with type 1 diabetes.

J is TRBJ1-5 and V is TRBV6-5; D not certain. V was shortened by 6 bases and J by 5 bases, with 11 bases between the two germline ends. CDR1 MNHEY and CDR2 SVGAGI come from the germline V gene. The CDR3 totals 13 residues. CDR3 bases: TGTGCCAGCAGCCTCATGAGGGATCAGCCCCAGCATTTT. Its protein product is CASSLMRDQPQHF.

This clone was found a few times. V is TRBV19 and J is TRBJ2-1; possibly TRBD1 for D (6 bases). Germline V gene data show CDR1 as LNHDA and CDR2 as SQIVND (reference sequence). Between the trimmed V and J ends, which lost 9 bases and 4 bases, there was a span of 10 bases. CDR3 length: 12 residues. CDR3: CASSGQYNEQFF. In nucleotides, the CDR3 is TGTGCCAGCTCAGGACAGTACAATGAGCAGTTCTTC.

This clone was counted only a few times. V usage is TRBV6-1 and J usage is TRBJ2-1; 14 bases are shared with TRBD2. This CDR3 has 20 amino acids. The V gene's germline CDR1 is MNHNS and CDR2 SASEGT. V shed 4 bases, J shed 6 bases, and the junction held 17 bases outside the gene matches. CDR3 sequence (DNA): TGTGCCAGCAGTGTTCCTCCGGGACTAGCGGGAGCCGCGCTAACCAATGAGCAGTTCTTC. Protein sequence: CASSVPPGLAGAALTNEQFF.

This clone has only a few counts. V usage is TRBV5-1 and J usage is TRBJ1-1, with TRBD1 matching 7 bases. The V gene's germline CDR1 is SGHRS and CDR2 YFSETQ. The junction had 6 bases not matched to a gene; V was cut back by 0 bases and J by 4 bases. CDR3 length: 15 amino acids. In DNA form, the CDR3 reads TGCGCCAGCAGCTTGGCAACAGGGGTCGGCACTGAAGCTTTCTTT. As protein: CASSLATGVGTEAFF. Supplemented by reference TRBV5-1 and TRBJ1-1, the full variable domain reads KAGVTQTPRYLIKTRGQQVTLSCSPISGHRSVSWYQQTPGQGLQFLFEYFSETQRNKGNFPGRFSGRQFSNSRSEMNVSTLELGDSALYLCASSLATGVGTEAFFGQGTRLTVV.

The rearrangement links TRBV7-2 to TRBJ2-1; 9 nucleotides agree with TRBD1. The germline gives CDR1 SGHTA, CDR2 FQGNSA. This CDR3 has 15 residues. The ends lost 0 bases at V and 4 bases at J; junction bases unmatched: 1. The CDR3 DNA sequence: TGTGCCAGCAGCTTAGCGGGACAGGGATACAATGAGCAGTTCTTC. It translates to CASSLAGQGYNEQFF.

The sample holds a few counts of this clone. The chain joins TRBV27 to TRBJ2-3, with 9 bases matching TRBD2. With V trimmed by 6 bases and J by 6 bases, 4 bases remained unmatched. Germline loops: CDR1 MNHEY, CDR2 SMNVEV (reference sequence). This CDR3 region has 13 residues. CDR3 DNA: TGTGCCAGCAGAGGGACTAGCCGCGATACGCAGTATTTT. Its translation: CASRGTSRDTQYF.

This clone occurred a few times. The same CDR3 also results from other DNA sequences found in this sample. The chain combines TRBV7-2 with TRBJ2-3; D ambiguous. V lost 3 bases and J lost 6, with 4 bases in between. In germline, CDR1 is SGHTA, CDR2 FQGNSA. This CDR3 is 11 amino acids long. The CDR3 sequence: CASSFGDTQYF. For the CDR3, the DNA is TGTGCCAGCAGCTTCGGTGATACGCAGTATTTT.

This clone showed up just once. The rearrangement joins TRBV9 to TRBJ2-3; D gene uncertain. The germline V gene has CDR1 SGDLS and CDR2 YYNGEE. This CDR3 comprises 13 residues. V shed 2 bases and J shed 4 bases, with 8 bases lying between them. The CDR3 here is CASSVLSSDTQYF. DNA for the CDR3: TGTGCCAGCAGCGTTCTCTCGTCAGATACGCAGTATTTT.